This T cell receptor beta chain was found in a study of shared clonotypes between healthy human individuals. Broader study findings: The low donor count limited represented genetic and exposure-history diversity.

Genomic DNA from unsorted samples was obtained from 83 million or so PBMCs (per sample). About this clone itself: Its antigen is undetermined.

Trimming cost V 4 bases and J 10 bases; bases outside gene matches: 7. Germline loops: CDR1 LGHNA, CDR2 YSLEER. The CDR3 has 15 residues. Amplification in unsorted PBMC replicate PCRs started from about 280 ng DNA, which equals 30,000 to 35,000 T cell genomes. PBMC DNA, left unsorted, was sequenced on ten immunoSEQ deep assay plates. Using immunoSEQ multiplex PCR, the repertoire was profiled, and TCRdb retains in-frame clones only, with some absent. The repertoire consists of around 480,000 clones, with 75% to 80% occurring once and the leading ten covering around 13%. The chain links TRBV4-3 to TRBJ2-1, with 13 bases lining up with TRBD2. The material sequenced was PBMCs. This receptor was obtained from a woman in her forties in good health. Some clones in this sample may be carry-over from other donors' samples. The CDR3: CASSRGLAGVGEQFF. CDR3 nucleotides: TGCGCCAGCAGCCGCGGACTAGCGGGAGTCGGGGAGCAGTTCTTC.